Listed here are 16 T cell receptor beta chains from one sample, sequenced in a study of blood T cell repertoires in COVID-19. Data came from immunoSEQ multiplex PCR; TCRdb stores just in-frame clones and leaves some out. The sample holds 150,000 or so clones, 90% seen once. The sequencing input was peripheral blood. The receptors derive from a man aged 50 to 59 with acute or convalescent COVID-19.

This chain connects TRBV24-1 to TRBJ2-3; the match to TRBD2 covers 8 bases. The CDR3 consists of 17 residues. Germline assignment: CDR1 KGHDR and CDR2 SFDVKD. Germline trimming cut 7 bases from V and 2 bases from J; bases unmatched to any gene: 13. In nucleotides, the CDR3 is TGTGCCACCAGCTCGGTCAGCGGGGGAGGCTTCACAGATACGCAGTATTTT. The encoded protein is CATSSVSGGGFTDTQYF.

The rearrangement uses TRBV3-1 (or the pseudogene TRBV3-2) and TRBJ2-1; 9 nucleotides match TRBD2. CDR3 length equals 15 residues. Germline V gives CDR1 LGHDT, CDR2 YNNKEL (reference sequence). With V trimmed by 5 bases and J by 2 bases, 4 bases remained unmatched. CDR3 DNA: TGTGCCAGCAGCTCGACTAGCGGCCCCTACAATGAGCAGTTCTTC. Amino acids: CASSSTSGPYNEQFF.

The V call is TRBV6-5, the J call TRBJ1-4, with 8 bases aligning to TRBD1. The CDR3 extends over 14 amino acids. CDR1 is MNHEY and CDR2 is SVGAGI in the germline V gene. Losses at the gene ends were 7 bases for V and 6 bases for J; bases not matched to a gene: 7. The DNA for the CDR3 is TGTGCCAGCAAGAACCCGGGACAGGATGAAAAACTGTTTTTT. This gives the protein CASKNPGQDEKLFF.

This sequence joins TRBV15 and TRBJ2-2; 12 bases match TRBD2. Germline V gene data show CDR1 as LNHNV and CDR2 as YYDKDF (reference sequence). V shed 3 bases and J 6 bases; nucleotides not matched to a gene: 8. This CDR3 contains 17 residues. The CDR3 loop reads CATSSALAGGFAGELFF. In DNA form, the CDR3 reads TGTGCCACCAGCAGTGCACTAGCGGGAGGTTTCGCCGGGGAGCTGTTTTTT.

The chain is built from TRBV7-9 and TRBJ2-3; possibly TRBD1 for D (5 bases). The ends were cut back, 5 bases at V and 3 bases at J, with 21 bases in the middle. Germline V gives CDR1 SEHNR, CDR2 FQNEAQ (reference sequence). This CDR3 is built from 17 residues. CDR3: CASSHKGYRPGTDTQYF. The CDR3 DNA reads TGTGCCAGCAGCCATAAGGGATACAGGCCAGGGACAGATACGCAGTATTTT. Complete variable domain (other parts from reference TRBV7-9 and TRBJ2-3): DTGVSQNPRHKITKRGQNVTFRCDPISEHNRLYWYRQTLGQGPEFLTYFQNEAQLEKSRLLSDRFSAERPKGSFSTLEIQRTEQGDSAMYLCASSHKGYRPGTDTQYFGPGTRLTVL.

The chain links TRBV5-1 to TRBJ2-2; D might be TRBD1 (5 bases). This CDR3 has 16 residues. Germline CDR1 SGHRS, CDR2 YFSETQ. With 4 bases removed from V and 2 bases from J, the gap between germline ends came to 15 bases. CDR3 sequence reads: CASSGGAGINTGELFF. As DNA, the CDR3 is TGCGCCAGCAGCGGTGGGGCCGGAATAAACACCGGGGAGCTGTTTTTT.

The J gene is TRBJ2-2, the V gene TRBV7-9, with D possibly being TRBD2 (6 bases). There are 17 residues in the CDR3. The germline gives CDR1 SEHNR, CDR2 FQNEAQ (reference sequence). Trimming left V 2 bases short and J 3 bases short, with 16 bases between. CDR3 nucleotide sequence: TGTGCCAGCAGCTTACCGCGGGACTCCTACTACACCGGGGAGCTGTTTTTT. Translated, it gives CASSLPRDSYYTGELFF.

Note on this clone: Other DNA sequences from this sample encode an identical CDR3 as well. J is TRBJ1-6 and V is TRBV2, with a weak D call TRBD1 (5 bases). V was pared by 3 bases and J by 6 bases, with 9 bases between. Germline V CDR1 and CDR2: SNHLY, FYNNEI. This CDR3 is built from 14 residues. DNA for the CDR3: TGTGCCAGCAGTGAGGGGCGGATTAATTCACCCCTCCACTTT. It specifies CASSEGRINSPLHF.

In this sample, this clone turned up once. The chain links TRBV7-2 to TRBJ2-3; the D is unclear. The CDR3 is made up of 16 amino acids. CDR1 is SGHTA and CDR2 is FQGNSA in the germline V gene. V lost 0 bases to trimming and J lost 0 bases, with 10 bases between them. The CDR3, as DNA: TGTGCCAGCAGCTTAGCGCTAGAAAGAAGCACAGATACGCAGTATTTT. It is translated as CASSLALERSTDTQYF.

This chain connects TRBV7-8 to TRBJ2-1; 8 nucleotides align to TRBD2. The length of the CDR3 is 17 residues. V trimming: 5 bases; J trimming: 2 bases; junction bases outside the gene matches: 11. Germline V gene sequence: CDR1 SGHVS, CDR2 FQNEAQ. CDR3 DNA sequence: TGTGCCAGCAGCCCCCAGGAGGCAGCGGGAGCCTACAATGAGCAGTTCTTC. As protein: CASSPQEAAGAYNEQFF.

This clone occurred once. The V call is TRBV28, the J call TRBJ1-5, with 9 bases lining up with TRBD1. The V and J ends lost 5 bases and 7 bases, in that order; junction bases with no gene match: 6. Germline V CDR1 and CDR2: MDHEN, SYDVKM. This CDR3 contains 14 residues. In nucleotides, the CDR3 is TGTGCCAGCAGTCCCGGGACAGGGTGGCAGCCCCAGCATTTT. It yields the protein CASSPGTGWQPQHF.

The genes are TRBV6-2 or TRBV6-3 and TRBJ2-5; perhaps D is TRBD1 or TRBD2 (7 bases each). The CDR3 has 13 residues. Trimming stripped 6 bases from V and 4 bases from J, with 12 bases between. Germline CDR1 is MNHEY and CDR2 is SVGEGT. CDR3 bases: TGTGCCAGCAGCAGGGGGGGCGGAGAGACCCAGTACTTC. This translates into CASSRGGGETQYF.

This chain connects TRBV7-2 to TRBJ2-1, with 12 bases lining up with TRBD2. CDR3 length: 15 amino acids. Germline CDR1 is SGHTA and CDR2 is FQGNSA. The V and J ends lost 5 bases and 8 bases, in that order; junction bases with no gene match: 7. As DNA, the CDR3 is TGTGCCAGCAGCGCATCTAGCGGGGGGGCGTATGAGCAGTTCTTC. It specifies CASSASSGGAYEQFF.

This rearrangement joins TRBV15 to TRBJ2-5; perhaps TRBD2 as D (5 bases). This CDR3 has 14 residues. Trimming pared 0 bases from V and 5 bases from J, leaving 10 bases between. The germline V gene encodes CDR1 LNHNV and CDR2 YYDKDF (reference sequence). CDR3 sequence (DNA): TGTGCCACCAGCAGAGATCTTAGCGTGGAGACCCAGTACTTC. As protein: CATSRDLSVETQYF. Based on the CDR3 plus reference TRBV15 and TRBJ2-5, the full variable domain is DAMVIQNPRYQVTQFGKPVTLSCSQTLNHNVMYWYQQKSSQAPKLLFHYYDKDFNNEADTPDNFQSRRPNTSFCFLDIRSPGLGDTAMYLCATSRDLSVETQYFGPGTRLLVL.

The CDR3 reads CASSYSTLGGDGYTF. As DNA, the CDR3 is TGTGCCAGCAGTTACTCGACGTTGGGAGGGGATGGCTACACCTTC. V and J are TRBV6-6 and TRBJ1-2, with a tentative D call TRBD1 (5 bases). Trimming removed 0 bases at V and 6 bases at J, with 14 bases between. Germline-derived CDR1 and CDR2 are MNHNY and SVGAGI (reference sequence). The CDR3 runs to 15 residues.

This chain joins TRBV28 and TRBJ2-3; D may be TRBD1 (5 bases). The CDR3 runs to 14 residues. V lost 8 bases and J lost 5, with 17 bases in between. The V gene's germline CDR1 is MDHEN and CDR2 SYDVKM. The CDR3 here is CASLPGPSLDTQYF. The CDR3 nucleotides are TGTGCCAGCTTGCCAGGGCCCTCTTTAGATACGCAGTATTTT.